This T cell receptor beta chain is from a study of T cell responses to AZD1222 COVID-19 vaccine. This CDR3 comprises 13 residues. Trimming took 0 bases from V and 8 from J, leaving 11 bases between them. The germline gives CDR1 GTSNPN, CDR2 SVGIG (reference sequence). In regard to this clone: The antigen is undetermined.

Using immunoSEQ multiplex PCR, the repertoire was profiled, and TCRdb retains in-frame clones only, with some absent. The repertoire includes 90,000 to 120,000 clones, about 93% of them detected once, and 5% sits in the top ten. Study-wide findings and caveats: Nearly half of spike-specific TCRs reportedly target unmutated variant regions.

J is TRBJ2-1 and V is TRBV30, with D possibly matching TRBD1 (6 bases). This specimen consisted of peripheral blood, obtained on day 0 of AZD1222 vaccination. The source is an adult in good health. CDR3 sequence: CAWSVQGRDEQFF. The CDR3 DNA sequence: TGTGCCTGGAGTGTACAGGGTAGGGATGAGCAGTTCTTC.